What follows are 17 T cell receptor beta chains derived from one specimen sequenced in a study of regulatory T cells in long-lasting Graves disease. To make TCR beta libraries, researchers used iRepertoire HTBI primers and Arm-PCR of CDR3 regions. Each CDR3 protein gets one entry after TCRdb re-called the multiplex PCR reads with MiXCR. The sample carries 400,000 to 500,000 distinct CDR3 sequences, 21% recorded once. Time point specified: persistent/refractory GD, antithyroid drugs over 5 years with positive TRAb. After RNA was extracted from PBMCs, the TCR library was made from it. Sequenced material: peripheral blood mononuclear cells (PBMCs), taken when the disease was refractory, from a patient treated with antithyroid drugs. The receptors originated from a female donor with Graves disease.

This clonotype was detected ten times or more. The rearrangement uses TRBV12-3 or TRBV12-4 and TRBJ2-7; TRBD1 agrees at 8 bases. The CDR3 is 16 amino acids. Trimming took 5 bases from V and 1 from J; bases not matched to a gene: 10. CDR3 protein: CASSPLSGTGSYEQYF. The CDR3 region has the DNA TGTGCCAGCAGTCCCCTTTCCGGGACAGGATCCTACGAGCAGTACTTC.

V and J are TRBV9 and TRBJ1-2, with D uncertain. With 3 bases removed from V and 7 bases from J, the gap between germline ends came to 16 bases. The CDR3 covers 14 residues. CDR1 is SGDLS, CDR2 YYNGEE, per germline. CDR3 amino acids: CASSDLPDRAGYTF. As DNA, the CDR3 is TGTGCCAGCAGCGACCTCCCCGATCGGGCTGGCTACACCTTC.

This clonotype showed up just a few times. The rearrangement links TRBV6-2 or TRBV6-3 to TRBJ2-2; D is unclear. Germline V gene data show CDR1 as MNHEY and CDR2 as SVGEGT. Trimming stripped 5 bases from V and 5 bases from J, with 15 bases between. The CDR3 is 15 amino acids. In nucleotides, the CDR3 is TGTGCCAGCAGTGAACTTGGAAGTTTAACCGGGGAGCTGTTTTTT. Amino acids: CASSELGSLTGELFF.

This clonotype appeared a few times. This chain joins TRBV6-2 or TRBV6-3 and TRBJ1-1; 7 bases match TRBD1. Germline V lookup: CDR1 MNHEY, CDR2 SVGEGT. The CDR3 is made up of 14 amino acids. Unmatched junction bases numbered 7, after V lost 5 bases and J lost 4 bases. Here the CDR3 reads CASSLTQGPTEAFF. The CDR3 DNA is TGTGCCAGCAGTCTTACACAGGGGCCCACTGAAGCTTTCTTT.

The chain has TRBV11-2 and TRBJ2-5; D perhaps matches TRBD1 (6 bases). CDR1 and CDR2 (germline): SGHAT, FQNNGV. V was pared by 5 bases and J by 1 base, with 14 bases between. The CDR3 has 15 residues. The DNA for the CDR3 is TGTGCCAGCAGCCCCAGTGGGACACCCCAAGAGACCCAGTACTTC. Its protein is CASSPSGTPQETQYF.

This clonotype has at least ten counts. The rearrangement links TRBV6-1 to TRBJ2-5; TRBD2 agrees at 10 bases. V shed 10 bases and J 5 bases; nucleotides not matched to a gene: 10. This CDR3 comprises 14 residues. Germline-derived CDR1 and CDR2 are MNHNS and SASEGT. The CDR3 loop is CATNLAGVVETQYF. CDR3 sequence (DNA): TGTGCCACAAACCTAGCGGGAGTCGTGGAGACCCAGTACTTC.

Only one count was recorded for this clonotype. The chain is built from TRBV11-2 and TRBJ2-1, with D hard to call. Per the germline V gene, CDR1 is SGHAT and CDR2 is FQNNGV. With 5 bases removed from V and 1 base from J, the gap between germline ends came to 12 bases. The CDR3 sequence is 15 residues long. In nucleotides, the CDR3 is TGTGCCAGCAGCCTTCGGCAGTGGTCCTACAATGAGCAGTTCTTC. It translates to CASSLRQWSYNEQFF.

Remarks on this clonotype: A much larger clone lies a single base off, so this may be a read error. This chain connects TRBV2 to TRBJ2-7; D uncertain. Germline lookup yields CDR1 SNHLY and CDR2 FYNNEI. The ends were cut back, 4 bases at V and 3 bases at J, with 10 bases in the middle. This CDR3 has 13 residues. This CDR3 reads CASSGGSGYEQYF. CDR3 bases: TGTGCCAGCAGTGGGGGATCCGGCTACGAGCAGTACTTC.

This clonotype was seen many times. The chain employs TRBV12-3 or TRBV12-4 and TRBJ1-2; perhaps TRBD1 as D (6 bases). There are 14 residues in the CDR3. Trimming stripped 6 bases from V and 2 bases from J, with 13 bases between. The CDR3 nucleotides read TGTGCCAGCAGACAACAGGGATCAAACTATGGCTACACCTTC. It yields the protein CASRQQGSNYGYTF.

The rearrangement joins TRBV5-1 to TRBJ1-1; possibly TRBD1 for D (5 bases). V dropped 0 bases and J dropped 0 bases, with 9 bases sitting between them. From germline, CDR1 is SGHRS and CDR2 YFSETQ. The CDR3 is 15 residues long. The chain's CDR3 is CASSLGGGLNTEAFF. CDR3 DNA sequence: TGCGCCAGCAGCTTGGGTGGGGGTCTGAACACTGAAGCTTTCTTT.

This chain joins TRBV4-1 and TRBJ2-7; 14 bases fit TRBD2. V was pared by 2 bases and J by 5 bases, with 2 bases of the junction left unmatched. The length of the CDR3 is 15 residues. Germline V lookup: CDR1 MGHRA, CDR2 YSYEKL. The CDR3 DNA sequence: TGCGCCAGCAGCCAATTGGGACTAGCGGGAGACGAGCAGTACTTC. This encodes CASSQLGLAGDEQYF.

This clonotype appeared a few times. The rearrangement joins TRBV5-1 to TRBJ2-7, with 7 positions matching TRBD2. In germline, CDR1 is SGHRS, CDR2 YFSETQ. The CDR3 sequence is 15 residues long. V lost 0 bases to trimming and J lost 2 bases; unmatched junction nucleotides: 5. In DNA, the CDR3 is TGCGCCAGCAGCTTGGACGGGGGGACGGCCTACGAGCAGTACTTC. This sequence encodes CASSLDGGTAYEQYF.

This clonotype occurred once. The V gene is TRBV3-1, the J gene TRBJ2-1, with D unclear. Germline values: CDR1 LGHDT, CDR2 YNNKEL (reference sequence). V was trimmed by 0 bases and J by 5 bases, leaving 11 bases between them. The CDR3 spans 15 residues. The CDR3 DNA reads as TGTGCCAGCAGCCAAGAGGGCCTAGTCAACAATGAGCAGTTCTTC. As protein: CASSQEGLVNNEQFF.

The chain combines TRBV28 with TRBJ2-2; 9 nucleotides line up with TRBD2. The CDR3 length is 16 residues. Germline loops: CDR1 MDHEN, CDR2 SYDVKM. V shed 3 bases, J shed 7 bases, and the junction held 9 bases outside the gene matches. This chain's CDR3 is CASSFRGGRAGGELFF. CDR3 nucleotides: TGTGCCAGCAGTTTTCGCGGCGGGAGGGCCGGCGGGGAGCTGTTTTTT.

The chain is built from TRBV18 and TRBJ1-5; 8 nucleotides line up with TRBD1. Unmatched junction bases numbered 5, after V lost 3 bases and J lost 1 base. Germline lookup yields CDR1 KGHSH and CDR2 LQKENI. The CDR3 extends over 16 amino acids. This CDR3 is CASSPGTGLSNQPQHF. CDR3 in DNA: TGTGCCAGCTCACCCGGGACAGGCTTAAGCAATCAGCCCCAGCATTTT.

This clonotype was seen repeatedly, ten times or more. The chain is built from TRBV6-2 or TRBV6-3 and TRBJ1-5; no firm D call. The V end was cut by 1 base, the J end by 5 bases, with 12 bases between. This CDR3 contains 15 residues. Germline V gene sequence: CDR1 MNHEY, CDR2 SVGEGT. The DNA for the CDR3 is TGTGCCAGCAGTTACTTGAGAGGAGGCGATCAGCCCCAGCATTTT. It encodes CASSYLRGGDQPQHF.

This clonotype showed up many times. The chain uses TRBV15 and TRBJ2-7, with D uncertain. Deletions cut 0 bases from V and 1 base from J, with 10 bases between. The germline CDR1 and CDR2 sequences are LNHNV and YYDKDF (reference sequence). The CDR3 extends over 15 amino acids. The chain's CDR3 is CATSRDPGSSYEQYF. The CDR3 bases are TGTGCCACCAGCAGAGATCCCGGTTCTTCCTACGAGCAGTACTTC.